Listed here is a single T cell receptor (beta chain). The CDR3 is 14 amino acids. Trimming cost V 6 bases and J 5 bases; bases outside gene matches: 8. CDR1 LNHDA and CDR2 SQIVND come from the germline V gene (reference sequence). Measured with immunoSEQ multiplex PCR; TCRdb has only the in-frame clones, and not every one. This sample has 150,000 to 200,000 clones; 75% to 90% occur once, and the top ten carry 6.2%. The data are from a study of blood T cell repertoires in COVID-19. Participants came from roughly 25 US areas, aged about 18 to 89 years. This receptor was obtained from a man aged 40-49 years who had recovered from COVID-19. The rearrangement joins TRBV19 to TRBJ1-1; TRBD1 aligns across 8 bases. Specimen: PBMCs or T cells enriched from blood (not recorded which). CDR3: CASSRQGRWTEAFF. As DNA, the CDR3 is TGTGCCAGTAGCAGACAGGGGCGGTGGACTGAAGCTTTCTTT.